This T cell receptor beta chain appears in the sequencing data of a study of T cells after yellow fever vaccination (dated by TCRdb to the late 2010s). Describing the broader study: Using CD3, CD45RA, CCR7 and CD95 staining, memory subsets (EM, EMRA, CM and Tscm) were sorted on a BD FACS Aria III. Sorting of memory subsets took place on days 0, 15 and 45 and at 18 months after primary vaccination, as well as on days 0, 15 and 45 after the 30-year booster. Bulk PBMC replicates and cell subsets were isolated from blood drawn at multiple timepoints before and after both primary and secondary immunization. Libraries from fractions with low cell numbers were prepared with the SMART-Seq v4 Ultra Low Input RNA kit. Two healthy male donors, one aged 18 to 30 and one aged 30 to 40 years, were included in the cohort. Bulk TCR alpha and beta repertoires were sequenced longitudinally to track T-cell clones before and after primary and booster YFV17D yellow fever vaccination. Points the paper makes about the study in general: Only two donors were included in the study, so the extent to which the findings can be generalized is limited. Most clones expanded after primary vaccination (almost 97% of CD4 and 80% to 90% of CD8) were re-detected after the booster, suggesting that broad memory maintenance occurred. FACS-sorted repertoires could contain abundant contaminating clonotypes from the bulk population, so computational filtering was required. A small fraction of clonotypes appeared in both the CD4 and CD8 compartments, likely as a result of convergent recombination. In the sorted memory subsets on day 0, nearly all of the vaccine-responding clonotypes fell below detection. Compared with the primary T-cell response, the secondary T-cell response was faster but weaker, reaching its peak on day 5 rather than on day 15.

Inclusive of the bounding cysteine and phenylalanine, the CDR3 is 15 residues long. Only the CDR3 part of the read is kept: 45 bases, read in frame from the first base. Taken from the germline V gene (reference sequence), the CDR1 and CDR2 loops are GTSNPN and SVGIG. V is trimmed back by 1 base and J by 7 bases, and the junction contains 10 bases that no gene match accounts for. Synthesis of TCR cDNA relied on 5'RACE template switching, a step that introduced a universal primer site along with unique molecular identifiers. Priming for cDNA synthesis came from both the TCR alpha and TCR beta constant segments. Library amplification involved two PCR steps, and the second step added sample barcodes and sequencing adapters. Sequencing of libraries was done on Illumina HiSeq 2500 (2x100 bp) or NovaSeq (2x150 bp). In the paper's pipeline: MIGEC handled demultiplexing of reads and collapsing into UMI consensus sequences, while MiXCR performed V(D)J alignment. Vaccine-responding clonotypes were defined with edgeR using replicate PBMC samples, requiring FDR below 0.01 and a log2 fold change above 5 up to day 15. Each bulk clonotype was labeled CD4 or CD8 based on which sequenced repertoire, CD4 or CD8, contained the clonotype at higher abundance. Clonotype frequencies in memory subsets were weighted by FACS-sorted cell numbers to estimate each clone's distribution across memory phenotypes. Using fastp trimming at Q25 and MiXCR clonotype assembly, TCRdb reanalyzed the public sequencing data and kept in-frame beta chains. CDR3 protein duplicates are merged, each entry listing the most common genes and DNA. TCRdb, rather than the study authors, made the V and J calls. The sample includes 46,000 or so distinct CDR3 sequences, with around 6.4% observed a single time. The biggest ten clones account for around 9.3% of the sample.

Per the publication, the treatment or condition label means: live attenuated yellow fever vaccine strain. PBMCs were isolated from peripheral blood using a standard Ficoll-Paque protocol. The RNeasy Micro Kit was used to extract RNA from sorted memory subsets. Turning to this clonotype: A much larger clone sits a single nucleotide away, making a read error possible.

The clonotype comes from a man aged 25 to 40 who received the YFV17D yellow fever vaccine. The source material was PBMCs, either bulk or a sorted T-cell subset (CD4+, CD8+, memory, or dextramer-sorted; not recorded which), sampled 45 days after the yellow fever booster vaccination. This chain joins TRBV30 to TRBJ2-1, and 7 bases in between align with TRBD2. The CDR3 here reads CAWSGAGRVKNEQFF. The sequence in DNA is TGTGCCTGGAGTGGGGCGGGGAGGGTCAAAAATGAGCAGTTCTTC.